The entry below gives a single T cell receptor (beta chain) sequence along with its context. As yet, its antigen is unknown. The CDR3 spans 14 residues. Trimming left V 3 bases short and J 7 bases short, with 17 bases between. The germline V gene has CDR1 SGDLS and CDR2 YYNGEE. Sequenced by immunoSEQ multiplex PCR; TCRdb stores in-frame clones only, minus some. Among about 150,000 clones, 85% to 90% were seen once, and the ten largest hold 4.5% to 6%. The data derive from a study of T cell responses to AZD1222 COVID-19 vaccine. Broader study findings: Recipients of AZD1222 seropositive at baseline numbered only 6 or 7. Donors, mostly white British, included more females; clonal diversity was possibly underestimated. Nearly half of unique spike-specific TCRs reportedly avoided B.1.351 and B.1.1.7 mutated regions. After two AZD1222 doses, spike-specific TCR breadth and depth rose versus day 0.

The V and J genes are TRBV9 and TRBJ2-7, with no clear D. The material sequenced was peripheral blood, taken on day 0 of MenACWY control vaccination. This sequence was found in an adult in good health. The CDR3 loop is CASSAQSLPGEQYF. The CDR3 nucleotides are TGTGCCAGCAGCGCCCAGTCTCTGCCTGGGGAGCAGTACTTC.